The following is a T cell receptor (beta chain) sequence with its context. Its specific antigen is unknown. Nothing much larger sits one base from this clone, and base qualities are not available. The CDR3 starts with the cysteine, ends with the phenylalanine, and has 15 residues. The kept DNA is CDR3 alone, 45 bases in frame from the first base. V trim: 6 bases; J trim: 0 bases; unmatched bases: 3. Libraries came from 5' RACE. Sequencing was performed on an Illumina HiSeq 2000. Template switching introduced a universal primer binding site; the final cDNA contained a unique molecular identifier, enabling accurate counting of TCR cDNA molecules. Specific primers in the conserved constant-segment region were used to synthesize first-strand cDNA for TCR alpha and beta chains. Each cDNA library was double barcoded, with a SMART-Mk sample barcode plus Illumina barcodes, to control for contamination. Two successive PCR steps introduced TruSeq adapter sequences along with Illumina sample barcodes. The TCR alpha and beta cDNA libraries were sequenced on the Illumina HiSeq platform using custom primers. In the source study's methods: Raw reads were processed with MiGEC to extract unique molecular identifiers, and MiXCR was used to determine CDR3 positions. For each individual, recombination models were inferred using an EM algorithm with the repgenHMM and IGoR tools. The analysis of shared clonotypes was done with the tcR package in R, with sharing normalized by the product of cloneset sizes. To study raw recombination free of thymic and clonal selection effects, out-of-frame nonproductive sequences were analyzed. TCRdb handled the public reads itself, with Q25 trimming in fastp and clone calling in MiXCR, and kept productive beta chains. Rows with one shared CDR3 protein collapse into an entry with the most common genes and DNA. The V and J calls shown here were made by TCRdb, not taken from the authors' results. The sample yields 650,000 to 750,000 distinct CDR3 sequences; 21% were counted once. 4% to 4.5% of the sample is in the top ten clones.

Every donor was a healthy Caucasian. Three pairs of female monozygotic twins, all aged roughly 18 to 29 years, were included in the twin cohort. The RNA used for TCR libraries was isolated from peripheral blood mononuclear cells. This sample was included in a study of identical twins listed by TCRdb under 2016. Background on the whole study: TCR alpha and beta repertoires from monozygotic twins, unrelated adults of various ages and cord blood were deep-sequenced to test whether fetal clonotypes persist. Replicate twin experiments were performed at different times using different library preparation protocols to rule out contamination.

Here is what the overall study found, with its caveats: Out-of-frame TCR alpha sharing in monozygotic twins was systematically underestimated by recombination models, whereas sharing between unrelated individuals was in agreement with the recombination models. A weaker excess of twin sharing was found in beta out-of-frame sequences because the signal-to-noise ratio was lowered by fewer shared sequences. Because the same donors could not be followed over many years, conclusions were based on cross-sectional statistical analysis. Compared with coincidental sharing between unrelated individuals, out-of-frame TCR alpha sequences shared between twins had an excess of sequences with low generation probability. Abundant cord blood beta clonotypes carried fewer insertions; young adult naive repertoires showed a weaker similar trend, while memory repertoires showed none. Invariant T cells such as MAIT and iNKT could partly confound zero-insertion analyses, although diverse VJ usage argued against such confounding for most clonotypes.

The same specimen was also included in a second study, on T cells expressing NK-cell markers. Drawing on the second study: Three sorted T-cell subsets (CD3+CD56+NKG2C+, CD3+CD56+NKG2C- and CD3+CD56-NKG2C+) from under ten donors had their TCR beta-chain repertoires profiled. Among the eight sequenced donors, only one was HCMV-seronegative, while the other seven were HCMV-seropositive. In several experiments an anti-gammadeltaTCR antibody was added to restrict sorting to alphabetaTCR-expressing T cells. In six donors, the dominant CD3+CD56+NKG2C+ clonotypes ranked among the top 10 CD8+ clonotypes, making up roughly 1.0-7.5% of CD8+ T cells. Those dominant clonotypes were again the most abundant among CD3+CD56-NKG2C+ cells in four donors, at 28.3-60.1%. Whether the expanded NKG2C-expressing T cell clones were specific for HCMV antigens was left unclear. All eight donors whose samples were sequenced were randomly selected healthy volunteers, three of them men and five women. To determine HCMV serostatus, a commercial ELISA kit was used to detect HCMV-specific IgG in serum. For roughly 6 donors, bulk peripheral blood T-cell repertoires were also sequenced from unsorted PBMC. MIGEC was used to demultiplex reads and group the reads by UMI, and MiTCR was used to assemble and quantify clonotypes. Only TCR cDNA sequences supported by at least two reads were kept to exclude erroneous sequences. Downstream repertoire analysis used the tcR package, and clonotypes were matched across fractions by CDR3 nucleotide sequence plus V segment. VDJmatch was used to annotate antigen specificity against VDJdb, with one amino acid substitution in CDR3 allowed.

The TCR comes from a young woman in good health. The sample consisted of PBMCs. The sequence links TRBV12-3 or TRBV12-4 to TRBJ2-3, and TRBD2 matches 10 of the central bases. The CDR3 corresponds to CASRRTSGSTDTQYF. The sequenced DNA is TGTGCCAGCAGGCGGACTAGCGGAAGCACAGATACGCAGTATTTT.